This T cell receptor beta chain originates from a study of shared clonotypes between healthy human individuals. Comment on this clone: Antigen: not known.

Genomic DNA per cell subset filled all wells of several immunoSEQ plates. Method: immunoSEQ multiplex PCR; TCRdb's copy keeps in-frame clones and lacks some. The profile covers about 2.3 million clones, with around 93% appearing a single time and 0.37% taken by the ten largest. Findings and limits, study-wide: In this cohort, only blood was sampled, and tissue repertoires likely differ. It was the non-shared clonotypes that had lower generation probabilities than clonotypes shared by all four donors.

The TCR comes from a man between 18 and 35 years old in good health. Some clones in this sample may be carry-over from other donors' samples. Sequencing used naive CD4+ T cells from PBMCs. The subset is: CD45RA+ positively selected.

This CDR3 is CASSLEGAHGRDQYF. CDR3 DNA sequence: TGTGCCAGCAGCTTAGAGGGGGCGCACGGTAGAGACCAGTACTTC. This sequence joins TRBV7-8 and TRBJ2-5; 7 positions agree with TRBD1. CDR3 size: 15 residues. Germline assignment: CDR1 SGHVS and CDR2 FQNEAQ. V lost 1 base and J lost 10; bases outside the gene matches: 12.